Below are 26 T cell receptor beta chains sequenced from a single sample in a study of blood T cell repertoires in COVID-19. Clones were sequenced by immunoSEQ multiplex PCR, and TCRdb holds only the in-frame ones, with some missing. The sample shows a few hundred thousand clones, about 82% of them seen only once. The sample was peripheral blood. These receptors originate from an elderly man with acute or convalescent COVID-19.

The rearrangement links TRBV5-4 to TRBJ1-3; 8 bases fit TRBD1. This CDR3 has 18 residues. V shed 1 base and J 0 bases; nucleotides not matched to a gene: 9. Looked up from germline, CDR1 is SGHNT and CDR2 is YYREEE (reference sequence). This CDR3 reads CASSLSGQGYLSGNTIYF. The DNA of the CDR3 is TGTGCCAGCAGCTTGTCAGGACAGGGTTATCTCTCTGGAAACACCATATATTTT. Using reference TRBV5-4 and TRBJ1-3 for the parts outside the CDR3, the full variable domain is ETGVTQSPTHLIKTRGQQVTLRCSSQSGHNTVSWYQQALGQGPQFIFQYYREEENGRGNFPPRFSGLQFPNYSSELNVNALELDDSALYLCASSLSGQGYLSGNTIYFGEGSWLTVV.

The chain has TRBV18 and TRBJ1-5; D might be TRBD1 (6 bases). The length of the CDR3 is 14 residues. V shed 6 bases and J shed 6 bases, with 15 bases lying between them. CDR1 and CDR2 (germline): KGHSH, LQKENI. The CDR3 loop is CASSPRGGRQPQHF. In DNA form, the CDR3 reads TGTGCCAGCTCGCCGAGGGGGGGGCGTCAGCCCCAGCATTTT.

This clone has only one observation. V gene TRBV6-5 combines with J gene TRBJ2-1, with 10 bases lining up with TRBD1. The CDR3 is 15 residues long. The junction had 6 bases not matched to a gene; V was cut back by 8 bases and J by 2 bases. Germline V gives CDR1 MNHEY, CDR2 SVGAGI. In DNA form, the CDR3 reads TGTGCCAGCGGGGCGGGACAGGGGACCTACAATGAGCAGTTCTTC. Its translation: CASGAGQGTYNEQFF.

This clone has more than one count but fewer than ten. The chain has TRBV28 and TRBJ2-2; 9 positions agree with TRBD2. Germline trimming cut 7 bases from V and 2 bases from J; bases unmatched to any gene: 5. The CDR3 covers 15 residues. The germline V gene has CDR1 MDHEN and CDR2 SYDVKM. CDR3 nucleotide sequence: TGTGCCAGCACCCGGACTAGCGTTAACACCGGGGAGCTGTTTTTT. Protein sequence: CASTRTSVNTGELFF.

The rearrangement uses TRBV5-1 and TRBJ2-7, with 10 bases identical to TRBD1. V was pared by 4 bases and J by 1 base, with 5 bases of the junction left unmatched. CDR1 is SGHRS, CDR2 YFSETQ, per germline. This CDR3 is built from 15 residues. CDR3 nucleotides: TGCGCCAGCAGCACCCGACAGGGGGCATCCTACGAGCAGTACTTC. It is translated as CASSTRQGASYEQYF.

This clone was seen a handful of times. The V call is TRBV7-9, the J call TRBJ1-2, with D possibly being TRBD1 (5 bases). The germline gives CDR1 SEHNR, CDR2 FQNEAQ (reference sequence). Trimming left V 5 bases short and J 2 bases short, with 15 bases between. The CDR3 is made up of 15 amino acids. CDR3 nucleotides: TGTGCCAGCAGCCGTTCCGACAGCCGAAACTATGGCTACACCTTC. Protein sequence: CASSRSDSRNYGYTF.

The CDR3 is CASSSSSGTGIYEQYF. In nucleotides, the CDR3 is TGCGCCAGCAGCTCTTCCTCCGGGACAGGGATTTACGAGCAGTACTTC. The genes are TRBV4-3 and TRBJ2-7, with 9 bases fitting TRBD1. Germline lookup yields CDR1 LGHNA and CDR2 YSLEER. The CDR3 sequence is 16 residues long. The trim removed 5 bases at V and 4 bases at J, leaving 12 bases unmatched.

V and J are TRBV5-1 and TRBJ2-1; TRBD2 agrees at 11 bases. This CDR3 is built from 14 residues. Germline CDR1 SGHRS, CDR2 YFSETQ. V trimming: 5 bases; J trimming: 5 bases; junction bases outside the gene matches: 3. CDR3 sequence: CASSSLAGDNEQFF. The DNA for the CDR3 is TGCGCCAGCAGTTCACTAGCGGGGGACAATGAGCAGTTCTTC.

This clone has a single count. The rearrangement links TRBV5-1 to TRBJ2-3, with a tentative D call TRBD1 (6 bases). V was pared by 2 bases and J by 3 bases, with 13 bases between. This CDR3 contains 15 residues. Germline-derived CDR1 and CDR2 are SGHRS and YFSETQ. The chain's CDR3 is CASSFANRVTDTQYF. CDR3 DNA sequence: TGCGCCAGCAGCTTTGCAAACAGGGTGACAGATACGCAGTATTTT.

The chain carries TRBV11-2 and TRBJ1-4; 8 nucleotides align to TRBD1. CDR1 is SGHAT, CDR2 FQNNGV, per germline. V shed 1 base, J shed 0 bases, and the junction held 4 bases outside the gene matches. The CDR3 is 17 amino acids. CDR3 in DNA: TGTGCCAGCAGCTTAGGACGACAGGGGTCAACTAATGAAAAACTGTTTTTT. It encodes CASSLGRQGSTNEKLFF.

The rearrangement uses TRBV7-2 and TRBJ2-1; 16 bases agree with TRBD2. Germline V gene data show CDR1 as SGHTA and CDR2 as FQGNSA. Trimming at V came to 0 bases and at J to 4 bases, leaving 12 bases not matched to a gene. This CDR3 spans 21 amino acids. The DNA for the CDR3 is TGTGCCAGCAGCTTAGCCGACCTGGGACTAGCGGGGGGGCGGCAATACAATGAGCAGTTCTTC. Translating it yields CASSLADLGLAGGRQYNEQFF. Supplemented by reference TRBV7-2 and TRBJ2-1, the full variable domain reads GAGVSQSPSNKVTEKGKDVELRCDPISGHTALYWYRQSLGQGLEFLIYFQGNSAPDKSGLPSDRFSAERTGGSVSTLTIQRTQQEDSAVYLCASSLADLGLAGGRQYNEQFFGPGTRLTVL.

The V call is TRBV20-1, the J call TRBJ1-1; 7 bases are shared with TRBD1. Per the germline V gene, CDR1 is DFQATT and CDR2 is SNEGSKA (reference sequence). The CDR3 sequence is 14 residues long. J gave up 1 base and V 3 bases, and 5 bases lay outside the gene matches. The CDR3 loop reads CSASSGQRNTEAFF. DNA for the CDR3: TGCAGTGCTAGTTCGGGACAGAGGAACACTGAAGCTTTCTTT.

V gene TRBV21-1 combines with J gene TRBJ2-5; the table's D call, TRBD2, was not checked against the DNA. TRBV21-1 represents a pseudogene. This CDR3 is 14 amino acids long. DNA for the CDR3: TGTGCCAGCAGCCCCAGCGGGTTCCAAGAGACCCAGTACTTC. Protein product: CASSPSGFQETQYF.

To note about this clone: Distinct nucleotide sequences in the sample also encode this CDR3. V and J are TRBV28 and TRBJ1-5; D is uncertain. The germline V gene encodes CDR1 MDHEN and CDR2 SYDVKM. The CDR3 consists of 15 residues. With 2 bases removed from V and 4 bases from J, the gap between germline ends came to 12 bases. The DNA of the CDR3 is TGTGCCAGCAGTTTAGGAGGGAACGGGAATCAGCCCCAGCATTTT. This codes for CASSLGGNGNQPQHF.

This CDR3 reads CASSRAGNYGYTF. The CDR3, as DNA: TGTGCCAGCAGCCGAGCGGGGAACTATGGCTACACCTTC. The rearrangement joins TRBV5-6 to TRBJ1-2; D not resolved. Looked up from germline, CDR1 is SGHDT and CDR2 is YYEEEE. Trimming left V 4 bases short and J 2 bases short, with 9 bases between. This CDR3 comprises 13 residues.

The V gene is TRBV4-1, the J gene TRBJ2-3; D possibly corresponds to TRBD2 (5 bases). CDR3 size: 16 residues. Germline loops: CDR1 MGHRA, CDR2 YSYEKL. Deletions cut 1 base from V and 4 bases from J, with 15 bases between. CDR3 amino acids: CASSQGEYTFSDTQYF. For the CDR3, the DNA is TGCGCCAGCAGCCAAGGGGAGTACACTTTTTCAGATACGCAGTATTTT.

The chain joins TRBV24-1 to TRBJ2-7; TRBD2 matches at 13 bases. The CDR3 has 15 residues. The trim removed 7 bases at V and 7 bases at J, leaving 9 bases unmatched. Germline-derived CDR1 and CDR2 are KGHDR and SFDVKD. In DNA form, the CDR3 reads TGTGCCACCAGCCCCACTAGCGGGGGGGCCAATGAGCAGTACTTC. It encodes CATSPTSGGANEQYF.

The rearrangement links TRBV10-3 to TRBJ2-3, with D hard to call. The CDR3 is 14 residues long. Germline-derived CDR1 and CDR2 are ENHRY and SYGVKD. V lost 6 bases to trimming and J lost 1 base, with 11 bases between them. CDR3 in amino acids: CAISPHTGTDTQYF. The CDR3, as DNA: TGTGCCATCAGCCCCCATACAGGCACAGATACGCAGTATTTT.

The chain couples TRBV6-6 to TRBJ1-4, with D possibly matching TRBD1 (5 bases). Germline assignment: CDR1 MNHNY and CDR2 SVGAGI (reference sequence). CDR3 size: 13 residues. V dropped 10 bases and J dropped 7 bases, with 16 bases sitting between them. CDR3: CATSQGLGEKLFF. The DNA of the CDR3 is TGTGCCACGAGTCAGGGACTGGGTGAAAAACTGTTTTTT.

The V call is TRBV29-1, the J call TRBJ1-4, with TRBD1 identical over 9 bases. This CDR3 has 12 residues. Trimming removed 6 bases from V and 6 bases from J; junction bases left unmatched: 2. Germline V gene data show CDR1 as SQVTM and CDR2 as ANQGSEA. In nucleotides, the CDR3 is TGCAGCGTACAGGGGGCGGATGAAAAACTGTTTTTT. Amino acids: CSVQGADEKLFF.

The chain links TRBV3-1 (or the pseudogene TRBV3-2) to TRBJ2-7, with D unclear. Between the trimmed V and J ends, which lost 2 bases and 3 bases, there was a span of 11 bases. Germline V gene sequence: CDR1 LGHDT, CDR2 YNNKEL (reference sequence). The CDR3 length is 14 residues. This chain's CDR3 is CASSQFVGVYEQYF. DNA for the CDR3: TGTGCCAGCAGCCAATTTGTCGGAGTCTACGAGCAGTACTTC.

The table lists this clone with a count of one. The rearrangement links TRBV4-1 to TRBJ1-2, with unresolved D. V lost 0 bases, J lost 4 bases, and 9 bases lay in between. Germline lookup yields CDR1 MGHRA and CDR2 YSYEKL. CDR3 length: 14 residues. CDR3: CASSQDPEPYGYTF. CDR3 DNA sequence: TGCGCCAGCAGCCAAGACCCGGAGCCCTATGGCTACACCTTC.

The V and J genes are TRBV6-5 and TRBJ2-1; the D gene is possibly TRBD1 (5 bases). The CDR3 has 11 amino acids. V was pared by 2 bases and J by 12 bases, with 8 bases between. Looked up from germline, CDR1 is MNHEY and CDR2 is SVGAGI. CDR3 coding DNA: TGTGCCAGCAGTTACCAGGGTGTGCAGTTCTTC. Translation: CASSYQGVQFF.

The rearrangement uses TRBV19 and TRBJ1-1; possibly TRBD1 for D (5 bases). The V gene lost 4 bases and the J gene lost 0 bases, with 15 bases spanning the gap. The CDR3 has 16 residues. Germline V gives CDR1 LNHDA, CDR2 SQIVND (reference sequence). The CDR3 nucleotides are TGTGCCAGTAGTACAGGAGCAAGGGGCCTGAACACTGAAGCTTTCTTT. Its protein product is CASSTGARGLNTEAFF.

The chain carries TRBV6-6 and TRBJ1-2; 8 bases align to TRBD1. V was clipped by 0 bases and J by 5 bases; unmatched bases: 5. This CDR3 region has 15 residues. The germline CDR1 and CDR2 sequences are MNHNY and SVGAGI (reference sequence). CDR3 residues: CASSYSAGGIYGYTF. The CDR3 region has the DNA TGTGCCAGCAGTTACTCGGCAGGGGGCATTTATGGCTACACCTTC.

This clone has a handful of counts. The genes are TRBV13 and TRBJ1-1; TRBD1 agrees at 8 bases. Per germline, CDR1 PRHDT and CDR2 FYEKMQ (reference sequence). This CDR3 has 13 amino acids. The trim removed 8 bases at V and 3 bases at J, leaving 5 bases unmatched. CDR3 protein: CASRQGFYTEAFF. Written as DNA, the CDR3 is TGTGCCAGCCGACAGGGGTTTTACACTGAAGCTTTCTTT.